This T cell receptor (beta chain) was captured in a study of CXCR3-negative and CXCR3-positive naive CD8 T cells. Study-wide results and limits: Naive subsets had comparable surface CD5; TCR strength was inferred from TRB CDR3 properties. Both naive subsets, CXCR3-negative and CXCR3-positive, displayed similar TRBV-TRBJ usage, unlike memory cells. TRB CDR3s were more hydrophobic in CXCR3-positive than in CXCR3-negative naive cells.

About this clonotype: The target antigen is unknown.

Identification of naive CD8+ T cells rested on CD45RO-CCR7+CD27+CD95- status. UMI-labeled 5' RACE TRB cDNA libraries were prepared from the cells. Using the 5' RACE reads, TCRdb records one entry per CDR3 protein without DNA. The sample data list roughly 89,000 distinct CDR3 sequences. The clonotype was recovered from a human donor in good health. Some clones in this sample may be carry-over from other donors' samples. Sequenced sample: naive CXCR3- CD8+ T cells from blood. Subset noted: CD45RO-CCR7+CD27+CD95- naive CD8+ T cells lacking CXCR3 (TNR3-).

The CDR3: CASSQTGLADQETQYF. The chain recombines TRBV4-3 with TRBJ2-5; TCRdb's D gene call, TRBD2, goes unchecked for lack of DNA. Germline V gene lookup returns CDR1 LGHNA and CDR2 YSLEER. The CDR3 has 16 amino acids.